The 27 T cell receptor beta chains reported below all come from one sample, sequenced in a study of cytomegalovirus exposure and HLA in healthy donors. PCR involved 60 Vbeta and 13 Jbeta primers. Clones were sequenced by immunoSEQ multiplex PCR, and TCRdb holds only the in-frame ones, with some missing. The sample consists of tens of thousands of clones, 60% to 80% of them appearing once. The source material was PBMCs. The receptors were sampled from a woman aged 45-60 years in good health and CMV-seropositive.

This clone has a single count. The CDR3 protein is CASSQPPNEQFF. CDR3 in DNA: TGTGCCAGCAGCCAACCCCCTAATGAGCAGTTCTTC. The chain couples TRBV4-2 to TRBJ2-1, with D unresolved. Trimming cost V 2 bases and J 7 bases, with 6 bases left between them. This CDR3 is 12 amino acids long. Germline CDR1 and CDR2: LGHNA and YNFKEQ.

The chain combines TRBV30 with TRBJ2-1; TRBD2 might be the D (6 bases). This CDR3 has 16 residues. Germline V gene data show CDR1 as GTSNPN and CDR2 as SVGIG (reference sequence). Trimming shortened V by 1 base and J by 0 bases, and 13 bases separated the two germline ends. The CDR3 DNA is TGTGCCTGGAGTGGATTAGCGGAACCCTCCTACAATGAGCAGTTCTTC. Translated: CAWSGLAEPSYNEQFF.

In its sample, this clone was seen a few times. The chain has TRBV6-5 and TRBJ2-1, with no clear D. The CDR3 loop spans 13 amino acids. Per the germline V gene, CDR1 is MNHEY and CDR2 is SVGAGI. Trimming stripped 2 bases from V and 5 bases from J, with 7 bases between. In nucleotides, the CDR3 is TGTGCCAGCAGTTACGGCAGTCACAATGAGCAGTTCTTC. This encodes CASSYGSHNEQFF.

The chain has TRBV9 and TRBJ1-2; the D gene is possibly TRBD1 (6 bases). This CDR3 comprises 14 residues. Germline CDR1 and CDR2: SGDLS and YYNGEE. Trimming removed 1 base at V and 7 bases at J, with 14 bases between. CDR3 DNA: TGTGCCAGCAGCGTAACCCAACAGGGATCTGGCTACACCTTC. Its translation is CASSVTQQGSGYTF.

The chain couples TRBV6-6 to TRBJ1-3; weak D call: TRBD1 (6 bases). CDR1 and CDR2 from the germline V gene are MNHNY and SVGAGI (reference sequence). The germline V and J ends were trimmed by 8 bases and 4 bases, with 12 bases remaining between them. The CDR3 sequence is 13 residues long. CDR3 in amino acids: CASHQGFGNTIYF. CDR3 DNA: TGTGCCAGCCATCAGGGGTTCGGAAACACCATATATTTT.

The chain carries TRBV6-4 and TRBJ2-2; D uncertain. This CDR3 has 14 residues. V was cut by 4 bases and J by 0 bases, with 6 bases left in between. Germline V gene sequence: CDR1 MRHNA, CDR2 SNTAGT. This CDR3 is CASSVESNTGELFF. CDR3 sequence (DNA): TGTGCCAGCAGTGTCGAGTCGAACACCGGGGAGCTGTTTTTT.

The chain uses TRBV29-1 and TRBJ2-1; tentatively, D is TRBD2 (6 bases). Germline V gene sequence: CDR1 SQVTM, CDR2 ANQGSEA. Trimming shortened V by 6 bases and J by 6 bases, and 9 bases separated the two germline ends. This CDR3 region has 11 residues. The CDR3 protein is CSVTSSNEQFF. The CDR3 coding sequence is TGCAGCGTGACTAGTTCCAATGAGCAGTTCTTC.

The chain joins TRBV7-3 to TRBJ2-1, with TRBD1 identical over 10 bases. The germline V gene has CDR1 SGHTA and CDR2 FQGTGA. V lost 5 bases, J lost 4 bases, and 2 bases stayed unmatched. This CDR3 comprises 14 residues. The DNA of the CDR3 is TGTGCCAGCAGCCCGGGACAGGGGTACAATGAGCAGTTCTTC. Protein sequence: CASSPGQGYNEQFF.

The CDR3: CASSEIRGVGQPQHF. The CDR3 nucleotides are TGTGCCAGCAGTGAAATTCGGGGGGTAGGGCAGCCCCAGCATTTT. V usage is TRBV2 and J usage is TRBJ1-5, with D maybe TRBD1 (5 bases). With 2 bases removed from V and 7 bases from J, the gap between germline ends came to 15 bases. The CDR3 spans 15 residues. In germline, CDR1 is SNHLY, CDR2 FYNNEI.

The chain has TRBV7-9 and TRBJ2-7, with TRBD1 matching over 8 bases. CDR3 length: 12 amino acids. Germline loops: CDR1 SEHNR, CDR2 FQNEAQ (reference sequence). J lost 5 bases, V lost 5 bases, and 2 bases had no gene match. The CDR3 DNA reads as TGTGCCAGCAGCCAGACAGGGGACGAGCAGTACGTC. Amino acids: CASSQTGDEQYV.

The chain uses TRBV20-1 and TRBJ2-7; 10 bases align to TRBD2. Germline CDR1 is DFQATT and CDR2 is SNEGSKA (reference sequence). The V gene end was trimmed by 6 bases and the J gene end by 7 bases; junction bases not matched to a gene: 3. This CDR3 is built from 11 residues. The CDR3 loop is CSAGLALEQYF. The CDR3 region has the DNA TGCAGTGCGGGACTAGCGCTTGAGCAGTACTTC.

This clone was detected only once. The rearrangement links TRBV27 to TRBJ2-2; D perhaps matches TRBD1 (6 bases). Trimming shortened V by 3 bases and J by 7 bases, and 21 bases separated the two germline ends. The CDR3 is 17 amino acids. The germline V gene has CDR1 MNHEY and CDR2 SMNVEV (reference sequence). The CDR3 here is CASSFEITTGTHGELFF. For the CDR3, the DNA is TGTGCCAGCAGTTTCGAGATTACTACAGGGACCCACGGGGAGCTGTTTTTT.

The chain recombines TRBV6-6 with TRBJ2-4; maybe TRBD1 (5 bases). The V and J ends lost 5 bases and 1 base respectively, with 15 bases between them. The germline V gene encodes CDR1 MNHNY and CDR2 SVGAGI (reference sequence). The CDR3 is 16 residues long. The chain's CDR3 is CASSRQSSGAKNIQYF. As DNA, the CDR3 is TGTGCCAGCAGTCGACAGTCATCTGGGGCCAAAAACATTCAGTACTTC.

The gene calls are TRBV6-1 and TRBJ2-5; no clear D gene. The length of the CDR3 is 13 residues. V lost 5 bases, J lost 3 bases, and 10 bases lay in between. CDR1 is MNHNS, CDR2 SASEGT, per germline. The CDR3 nucleotides are TGTGCCAGCAGTACCGAGCCCAAAGAGACCCAGTACTTC. Translated, it gives CASSTEPKETQYF.

This clone came up once. J is TRBJ2-1 and V is TRBV15; 7 nucleotides agree with TRBD1. V was pared by 0 bases and J by 5 bases, with 10 bases of the junction left unmatched. From germline, CDR1 is LNHNV and CDR2 YYDKDF (reference sequence). The CDR3 totals 17 residues. The CDR3 here is CATSRDVGTALHNEQFF. The CDR3 DNA is TGTGCCACCAGCAGAGATGTCGGGACAGCGCTACACAATGAGCAGTTCTTC.

The V call is TRBV5-4, the J call TRBJ1-2; 8 nucleotides agree with TRBD1. Germline V gives CDR1 SGHNT, CDR2 YYREEE (reference sequence). CDR3 size: 14 residues. Trimming removed 6 bases from V and 2 bases from J; junction bases left unmatched: 6. The CDR3, as DNA: TGTGCCAGCACCCTGCAGGGGGCGAACTATGGCTACACCTTC. The encoded protein is CASTLQGANYGYTF.

This chain links TRBV5-1 with TRBJ2-7, with TRBD2 identical over 13 bases. Trimming at V came to 4 bases and at J to 1 base, leaving 14 bases not matched to a gene. CDR1 is SGHRS, CDR2 YFSETQ, per germline. The CDR3 runs to 19 residues. The CDR3, as DNA: TGCGCCAGCAGCGGGACCGGGACTAGCGGGGTTCCTTTATCCTACGAGCAGTACTTC. This translates into CASSGTGTSGVPLSYEQYF.

V gene TRBV2 combines with J gene TRBJ1-6; perhaps TRBD1 as D (6 bases). Looked up from germline, CDR1 is SNHLY and CDR2 is FYNNEI. The CDR3 extends over 17 amino acids. With 1 base removed from V and 2 bases from J, the gap between germline ends came to 12 bases. The CDR3 loop is CASSEDLGAAYNSPLHF. CDR3 coding DNA: TGTGCCAGCAGTGAAGACCTGGGGGCGGCCTATAATTCACCCCTCCACTTT.

This clone was counted a single time. Compared with germline, one end of the junction differs, possibly owing to a read error. The CDR3 sequence is CASSLIPGRARRVNEQLF. The DNA for the CDR3 is TGTGCCAGCAGCTTAATCCCCGGGAGGGCGCGTCGGGTAAATGAGCAGCTCTTC. This chain connects TRBV11-3 to TRBJ2-1, with 8 bases that match TRBD2. This CDR3 comprises 18 residues. Germline V lookup: CDR1 SGHNT, CDR2 YENEEA.

The table lists this clone with a count of one. One end of the junction varies from germline; a read error may be responsible. CDR3 sequence: CASRRLRRNF. In nucleotides, the CDR3 is TGCGCCAGCAGAAGACTCCGGCGCAACTTC. The gene calls are TRBV23-1 and TRBJ2-7, with D unclear. TRBV23-1 is recorded as an ORF, its role being uncertain. The CDR3 has 10 amino acids.

This clone was seen only once. The sample has other DNA sequences that encode this CDR3 too. This chain joins TRBV5-8 and TRBJ1-3; no clear D gene. CDR3 length equals 16 residues. In germline, CDR1 is SGHTS, CDR2 YDEGEE. V was trimmed by 4 bases and J by 0 bases, leaving 14 bases between them. The chain's CDR3 is CASSLRQLFSGNTIYF. CDR3 nucleotides: TGTGCCAGCAGCCTAAGACAACTCTTCTCTGGAAACACCATATATTTT.

V and J are TRBV5-1 and TRBJ1-4, with TRBD1 matching 7 bases. V lost 3 bases and J lost 6; bases outside the gene matches: 5. Germline assignment: CDR1 SGHRS and CDR2 YFSETQ. The CDR3 runs 14 residues. CDR3 residues: CASSSNRGDEKLFF. The CDR3 DNA is TGCGCCAGCAGCTCGAACAGGGGAGATGAAAAACTGTTTTTT. Using reference TRBV5-1 and TRBJ1-4 for the parts outside the CDR3, the full variable domain is KAGVTQTPRYLIKTRGQQVTLSCSPISGHRSVSWYQQTPGQGLQFLFEYFSETQRNKGNFPGRFSGRQFSNSRSEMNVSTLELGDSALYLCASSSNRGDEKLFFGSGTQLSVL.

The chain couples TRBV10-2 to TRBJ2-7; TRBD2 matches 9 bases. This CDR3 is built from 13 residues. Losses at the gene ends were 6 bases for V and 5 bases for J; bases not matched to a gene: 5. Germline V CDR1 and CDR2: WSHSY, SAAADI. Written as DNA, the CDR3 is TGCGCCAGCAGGGAGGGACTAGCCCACGAGCAGTACGTC. As protein: CASREGLAHEQYV.

The rearrangement joins TRBV19 to TRBJ2-5; 7 nucleotides agree with TRBD2. The V and J ends lost 5 bases and 3 bases, in that order; junction bases with no gene match: 9. The CDR3 runs to 15 residues. Germline V gene sequence: CDR1 LNHDA, CDR2 SQIVND (reference sequence). The DNA for the CDR3 is TGTGCCAGTAGTGGGTATGGGACTAACGAAGAGACCCAGTACTTC. Translation gives CASSGYGTNEETQYF.

V is TRBV18 and J is TRBJ1-1, with D hard to call. The V gene lost 5 bases and the J gene lost 4 bases, with 11 bases spanning the gap. CDR1 is KGHSH, CDR2 LQKENI, per germline. The CDR3 is 13 residues long. CDR3 region: CASSTGSATEAFF. The CDR3 nucleotides are TGTGCCAGCTCAACCGGGTCTGCCACTGAAGCTTTCTTT. Variable domain in full (rest from reference TRBV18 and TRBJ1-1): NAGVMQNPRHLVRRRGQEARLRCSPMKGHSHVYWYRQLPEEGLKFMVYLQKENIIDESGMPKERFSAEFPKEGPSILRIQQVVRGDSAAYFCASSTGSATEAFFGQGTRLTVV.

The V and J genes are TRBV7-8 and TRBJ2-1, with TRBD2 matching over 16 bases. The CDR3 consists of 20 residues. Germline CDR1 reads SGHVS; CDR2 reads FQNEAQ. The V and J ends lost 1 base and 2 bases, in that order; junction bases with no gene match: 8. CDR3: CASSLGTGTSGREPYNEQFF. As DNA, the CDR3 is TGTGCCAGCAGCTTAGGGACCGGGACTAGCGGGAGGGAGCCCTACAATGAGCAGTTCTTC.

The DNA for the CDR3 is TGTGCCACCAGCAGAGAGGGACAGGCTCCCGGAGAGACCCAGTACTTC. Protein sequence: CATSREGQAPGETQYF. This chain connects TRBV15 to TRBJ2-5, with 8 bases that match TRBD1. This CDR3 spans 16 amino acids. J was trimmed by 4 bases and V by 0 bases; bases with no gene match: 7. The germline CDR1 and CDR2 sequences are LNHNV and YYDKDF (reference sequence).